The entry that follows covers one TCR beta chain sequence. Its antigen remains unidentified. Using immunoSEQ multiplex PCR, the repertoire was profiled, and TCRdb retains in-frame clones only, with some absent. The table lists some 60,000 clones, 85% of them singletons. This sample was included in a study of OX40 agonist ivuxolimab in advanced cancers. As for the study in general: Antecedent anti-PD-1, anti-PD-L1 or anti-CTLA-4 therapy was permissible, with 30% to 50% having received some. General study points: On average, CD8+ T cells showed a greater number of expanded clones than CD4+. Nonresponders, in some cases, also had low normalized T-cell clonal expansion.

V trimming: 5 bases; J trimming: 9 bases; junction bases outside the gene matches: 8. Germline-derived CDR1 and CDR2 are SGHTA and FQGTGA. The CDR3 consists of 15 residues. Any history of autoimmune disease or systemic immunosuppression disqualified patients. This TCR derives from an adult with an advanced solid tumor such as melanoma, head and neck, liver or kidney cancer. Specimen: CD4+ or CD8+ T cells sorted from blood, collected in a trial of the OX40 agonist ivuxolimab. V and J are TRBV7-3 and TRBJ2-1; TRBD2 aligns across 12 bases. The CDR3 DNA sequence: TGTGCCAGCAGCCCCGTCCTAGCGGGAGGGACTGAGCAGTTCTTC. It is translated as CASSPVLAGGTEQFF.